A selection of T cell receptor beta chains follows, all from one sample in a study of blood T cell repertoires in COVID-19. Measured with immunoSEQ multiplex PCR; TCRdb has only the in-frame clones, and not every one. The table shows around 100,000 clones, with 60% to 80% occurring only once. The sequenced material came from peripheral blood. The receptors originated from a man aged 60 to 69 with active or convalescent COVID-19. Each CDR3 is given with its conserved first and last residue. A D gene is named only where the DNA matches it firmly. Rows may omit the clone size; those that give it use once, few, many or a size class.

CDR3nt: TGTGCCAGCAGCCGGGACAGAACTCTACGGGGTTCTAATGAAAAACTGTTTTTT; CDR3aa: CASSRDRTLRGSNEKLFF; j_gene: TRBJ1-4; abundance: -; d_gene: TRBD1; v_gene: TRBV5-8
CDR3nt: TGTGCCACCAGCAGAGACCCCTTTAAGACCGGACAGGTGAACACTGAAGCTTTCTTT; CDR3aa: CATSRDPFKTGQVNTEAFF; j_gene: TRBJ1-1; abundance: -; d_gene: TRBD1; v_gene: TRBV15
CDR3nt: TGCGCCAGCAGCTCCACACGACAGAGCACTGAAGCTTTCTTT; CDR3aa: CASSSTRQSTEAFF; j_gene: TRBJ1-1; abundance: -; d_gene: -; v_gene: TRBV4-1
CDR3nt: TGTGCCAGCAGCACTACTAGCGGGCGTTACAATGAGCAGTTCTTC; CDR3aa: CASSTTSGRYNEQFF; j_gene: TRBJ2-1; abundance: -; d_gene: TRBD2; v_gene: TRBV5-4
CDR3nt: TGCGCCAGCAGCGGTCGACAGGGGCTAGAAGCTTTCTTT; CDR3aa: CASSGRQGLEAFF; j_gene: TRBJ1-1; abundance: -; d_gene: TRBD1; v_gene: TRBV5-1
CDR3nt: TGCGCCAGCAGCTTGGACAGGGGTACTGAAGCTTTCTTT; CDR3aa: CASSLDRGTEAFF; j_gene: TRBJ1-1; abundance: -; d_gene: TRBD1; v_gene: TRBV5-1
CDR3nt: TGTGCCAGCAGCTTAGTCAGGGGGCGCGCGGGAAACACCATATATTTT; CDR3aa: CASSLVRGRAGNTIYF; j_gene: TRBJ1-3; abundance: once; d_gene: TRBD1; v_gene: TRBV7-9
CDR3nt: TGTGCCAGCAGTCGCGACAACTCCTACAATGAGCAGTTCTTC; CDR3aa: CASSRDNSYNEQFF; j_gene: TRBJ2-1; abundance: -; d_gene: -; v_gene: TRBV27
CDR3nt: TGTGCCAGCAGCCCGGGACAGGGCGCTGAAGCTTTCTTT; CDR3aa: CASSPGQGAEAFF; j_gene: TRBJ1-1; abundance: -; d_gene: TRBD1; v_gene: TRBV5-4
CDR3nt: TGTGCCAGCAGCCCTGGGGGGGGTGGCTACACCTTC; CDR3aa: CASSPGGGGYTF; j_gene: TRBJ1-2; abundance: -; d_gene: -; v_gene: TRBV12-3/TRBV12-4
CDR3nt: TGTGCCAGCACTAGAGGCGACCGTGGCTACACCTTC; CDR3aa: CASTRGDRGYTF; j_gene: TRBJ1-2; abundance: -; d_gene: -; v_gene: TRBV6-6
CDR3nt: TGTGCCACCTCTGGAGCGGGAGTTGCGGATACGCAGTATTTT; CDR3aa: CATSGAGVADTQYF; j_gene: TRBJ2-3; abundance: -; d_gene: TRBD2; v_gene: TRBV24-1
CDR3nt: TGTGCCAGTAGTAGGGGAACGGGACTTCTAATAAATGAGCAGTTCTTC; CDR3aa: CASSRGTGLLINEQFF; j_gene: TRBJ2-1; abundance: -; d_gene: -; v_gene: TRBV19
CDR3nt: TGCGCCAGCAGTGTGACAGCAATAACCACAGATACGCAGTATTTT; CDR3aa: CASSVTAITTDTQYF; j_gene: TRBJ2-3; abundance: -; d_gene: -; v_gene: TRBV10-2
CDR3nt: TGTGCCAGCAGTCTCCGGGGGGAGACCCAGTACTTC; CDR3aa: CASSLRGETQYF; j_gene: TRBJ2-5; abundance: -; d_gene: -; v_gene: TRBV6-5
CDR3nt: TGTGCCAGCAGTTTAAGGGGAACAGGGGGCAACGAGCAGTACTTC; CDR3aa: CASSLRGTGGNEQYF; j_gene: TRBJ2-7; abundance: once; d_gene: TRBD1; v_gene: TRBV28
CDR3nt: TGTGCCAGTAGTCCACAGGGGGCGGGTCAGCCCCAGCATTTT; CDR3aa: CASSPQGAGQPQHF; j_gene: TRBJ1-5; abundance: -; d_gene: TRBD1; v_gene: TRBV19
CDR3nt: TGTGCCAGCAGTGAGATTAAGGCGGGAGTGGGGGAGACCCAGTACTTC; CDR3aa: CASSEIKAGVGETQYF; j_gene: TRBJ2-5; abundance: -; d_gene: TRBD2; v_gene: TRBV2
CDR3nt: TGTGCCAGCAGCTTTTCTAGCGGGAGTTACAATGAGCAGTTCTTC; CDR3aa: CASSFSSGSYNEQFF; j_gene: TRBJ2-1; abundance: -; d_gene: TRBD2; v_gene: TRBV5-5
CDR3nt: TGTGCCAGCAGCTCACAGGGGGCGCTTCGGGGGAACACTGAAGCTTTCTTT; CDR3aa: CASSSQGALRGNTEAFF; j_gene: TRBJ1-1; abundance: -; d_gene: TRBD1; v_gene: TRBV7-9
CDR3nt: TGTGCCAGCAGCCAGACTAGCGGGAAAGAGACCCAGTACTTC; CDR3aa: CASSQTSGKETQYF; j_gene: TRBJ2-5; abundance: -; d_gene: TRBD2; v_gene: TRBV6-2/TRBV6-3
CDR3nt: TGCAGCGTTGAGGGGACTTCGAACACCGGGGAGCTGTTTTTT; CDR3aa: CSVEGTSNTGELFF; j_gene: TRBJ2-2; abundance: few; d_gene: -; v_gene: TRBV29-1
CDR3nt: TGTGCCAGCAGCAATGACAGGGGCTATGGCTACACCTTC; CDR3aa: CASSNDRGYGYTF; j_gene: TRBJ1-2; abundance: -; d_gene: TRBD1; v_gene: TRBV7-6
CDR3nt: TGTGCCACCTTGGGAGGGGCCTACAATGAGCAGTTCTTC; CDR3aa: CATLGGAYNEQFF; j_gene: TRBJ2-1; abundance: few; d_gene: TRBD2; v_gene: TRBV5-5
CDR3nt: TGCGCCAGCAGCCCCTGGACAGGGGCCCGGAACACTGAAGCTTTCTTT; CDR3aa: CASSPWTGARNTEAFF; j_gene: TRBJ1-1; abundance: -; d_gene: TRBD1; v_gene: TRBV5-1
CDR3nt: TGCAGCGTAATAGCGGCAGATACGCAGTATTTT; CDR3aa: CSVIAADTQYF; j_gene: TRBJ2-3; abundance: -; d_gene: -; v_gene: TRBV29-1
CDR3nt: TGTGCCAGCAGTTACGGTAGCGGCACTTCGCGGGAGACCCAGTACTTC; CDR3aa: CASSYGSGTSRETQYF; j_gene: TRBJ2-5; abundance: -; d_gene: -; v_gene: TRBV6-5
CDR3nt: TGTGCCAGCAGTTCGACGGACATCTACGAGCAGTACTTC; CDR3aa: CASSSTDIYEQYF; j_gene: TRBJ2-7; abundance: -; d_gene: -; v_gene: TRBV6-6
CDR3nt: TGTGCCAGCAGTCCCCGGGGGGGCGACACTGAAGCTTTCTTT; CDR3aa: CASSPRGGDTEAFF; j_gene: TRBJ1-1; abundance: -; d_gene: -; v_gene: TRBV6-5
CDR3nt: TGTGCCAGCAGTTACTACAGGGAGGGCATGAACACTGAAGCTTTCTTT; CDR3aa: CASSYYREGMNTEAFF; j_gene: TRBJ1-1; abundance: -; d_gene: -; v_gene: TRBV6-2/TRBV6-3
CDR3nt: TGTGCCAGCAGTCCCCAGGGGGTAATCTACGAGCAGTACTTC; CDR3aa: CASSPQGVIYEQYF; j_gene: TRBJ2-7; abundance: -; d_gene: TRBD1; v_gene: TRBV6-5
CDR3nt: TGTGCCAGCAGTTCCGACAGTAACACTGAAGCTTTCTTT; CDR3aa: CASSSDSNTEAFF; j_gene: TRBJ1-1; abundance: -; d_gene: -; v_gene: TRBV6-2/TRBV6-3
CDR3nt: TGCGCCAGCAGCAGACAGGGGGAGGGTACAGATACGCAGTATTTT; CDR3aa: CASSRQGEGTDTQYF; j_gene: TRBJ2-3; abundance: -; d_gene: TRBD1; v_gene: TRBV5-1
CDR3nt: TGTGCCAGCAGCGGAGGGGGAGACATGGGCTATGGCTACACCTTC; CDR3aa: CASSGGGDMGYGYTF; j_gene: TRBJ1-2; abundance: few; d_gene: -; v_gene: TRBV9
CDR3nt: TGTGCCAGCAGCCCCGGGACAGGGACCACTGAAGCTTTCTTT; CDR3aa: CASSPGTGTTEAFF; j_gene: TRBJ1-1; abundance: -; d_gene: TRBD1; v_gene: TRBV2
CDR3nt: TGTGCCAGCCACACGAGGATATACAATCAGCCCCAGCATTTT; CDR3aa: CASHTRIYNQPQHF; j_gene: TRBJ1-5; abundance: -; d_gene: -; v_gene: TRBV28
CDR3nt: TGTGCCAGCAGGCTACAGCCCGTAAACACTGAAGCTTTCTTT; CDR3aa: CASRLQPVNTEAFF; j_gene: TRBJ1-1; abundance: few; d_gene: -; v_gene: TRBV6-5
CDR3nt: TGTGCGACCGGGGACAGGCCACTTAGCAATCAGCCCCAGCATTTT; CDR3aa: CATGDRPLSNQPQHF; j_gene: TRBJ1-5; abundance: -; d_gene: TRBD1; v_gene: TRBV19
CDR3nt: TGTGCCAGCAGTTTAGCGGGAGGGCCTAGGGCAGATACGCAGTATTTT; CDR3aa: CASSLAGGPRADTQYF; j_gene: TRBJ2-3; abundance: -; d_gene: TRBD2; v_gene: TRBV27
CDR3nt: TGTGCCAGTAGTATGAAGACAGAGACCCGAACTGGCTACACCTTC; CDR3aa: CASSMKTETRTGYTF; j_gene: TRBJ1-2; abundance: -; d_gene: -; v_gene: TRBV19
CDR3nt: TGCGCCAGCGCTCAGGGCCGCTCTGGGGCCAACGTCCTGACTTTC; CDR3aa: CASAQGRSGANVLTF; j_gene: TRBJ2-6; abundance: -; d_gene: -; v_gene: TRBV5-1
CDR3nt: TGTGCCTGGAGTGCTACTCCAACACTGAACCGGTCTAATCGAGGAGCTTTCTTT; CDR3aa: CAWSATPTLNRSNRGAFF; j_gene: TRBJ1-1; abundance: -; d_gene: -; v_gene: TRBV30
CDR3nt: TGTGCCAGCAGCCAAGAACCATTTAGCGGGATAAGGTCCGGGGAGCTGTTTTTT; CDR3aa: CASSQEPFSGIRSGELFF; j_gene: TRBJ2-2; abundance: -; d_gene: TRBD2; v_gene: TRBV3-1/TRBV3-2
CDR3nt: TGTGCCAGCAGCGTTTCCGGGACAGGGAACACTGAAGCTTTCTTT; CDR3aa: CASSVSGTGNTEAFF; j_gene: TRBJ1-1; abundance: -; d_gene: TRBD1; v_gene: TRBV7-8
CDR3nt: TGTGCCAGTAGTACCTTCACCGGGACAGGCGTTAATGAAAAACTGTTTTTT; CDR3aa: CASSTFTGTGVNEKLFF; j_gene: TRBJ1-4; abundance: -; d_gene: TRBD1; v_gene: TRBV19
CDR3nt: TGTGCCAGCAGTTTTACTCCTACAGGGGGCACTGAAGCTTTCTTT; CDR3aa: CASSFTPTGGTEAFF; j_gene: TRBJ1-1; abundance: -; d_gene: TRBD1; v_gene: TRBV27
CDR3nt: TGCGCCAGCAGCCTAGAGCGGGCGGACAATGAGCAGTTCTTC; CDR3aa: CASSLERADNEQFF; j_gene: TRBJ2-1; abundance: -; d_gene: -; v_gene: TRBV5-1
CDR3nt: TGTGCCAGCAGGCTTGATAGCACCGGGGAGCTGTTTTTT; CDR3aa: CASRLDSTGELFF; j_gene: TRBJ2-2; abundance: -; d_gene: -; v_gene: TRBV6-4
CDR3nt: TGTGCCAGCAGCCATAAGGGACAGGGGAGATCTGAAGCTTTCTTT; CDR3aa: CASSHKGQGRSEAFF; j_gene: TRBJ1-1; abundance: -; d_gene: TRBD1; v_gene: TRBV5-4